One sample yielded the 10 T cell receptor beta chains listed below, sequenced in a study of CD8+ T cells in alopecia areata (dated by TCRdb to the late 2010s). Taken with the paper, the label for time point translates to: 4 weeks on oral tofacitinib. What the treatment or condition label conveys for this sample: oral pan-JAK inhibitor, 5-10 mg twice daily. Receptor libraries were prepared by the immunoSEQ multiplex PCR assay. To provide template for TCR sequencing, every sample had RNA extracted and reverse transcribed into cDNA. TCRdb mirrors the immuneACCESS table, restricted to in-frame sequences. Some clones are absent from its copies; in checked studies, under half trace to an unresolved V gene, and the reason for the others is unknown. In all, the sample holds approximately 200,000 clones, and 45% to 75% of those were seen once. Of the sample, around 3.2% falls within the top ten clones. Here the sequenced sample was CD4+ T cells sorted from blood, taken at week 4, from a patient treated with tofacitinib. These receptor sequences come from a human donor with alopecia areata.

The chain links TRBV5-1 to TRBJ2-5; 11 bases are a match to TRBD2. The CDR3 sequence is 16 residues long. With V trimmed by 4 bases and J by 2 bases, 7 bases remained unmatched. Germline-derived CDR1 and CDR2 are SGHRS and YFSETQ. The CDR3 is CASSSPTSGVQETQYF. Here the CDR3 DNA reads TGCGCCAGCAGCAGCCCGACTAGCGGGGTACAAGAGACCCAGTACTTC.

The DNA of the CDR3 is TGTGCCTGGAAGAGATCCACTCTGAACACTGAAGCTTTCTTT. Its protein is CAWKRSTLNTEAFF. The V gene is TRBV30, the J gene TRBJ1-1, with D unclear. V lost 4 bases and J lost 0, with 12 bases in between. The CDR3 is 14 amino acids. CDR1 and CDR2 (germline): GTSNPN, SVGIG (reference sequence).

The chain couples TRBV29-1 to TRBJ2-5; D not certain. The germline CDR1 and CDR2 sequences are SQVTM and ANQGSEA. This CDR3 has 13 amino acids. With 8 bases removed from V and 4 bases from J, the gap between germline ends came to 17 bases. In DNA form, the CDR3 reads TGCAGCTTCCGTCCTCGGCAGCGAGAGACCCAGTACTTC. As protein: CSFRPRQRETQYF.

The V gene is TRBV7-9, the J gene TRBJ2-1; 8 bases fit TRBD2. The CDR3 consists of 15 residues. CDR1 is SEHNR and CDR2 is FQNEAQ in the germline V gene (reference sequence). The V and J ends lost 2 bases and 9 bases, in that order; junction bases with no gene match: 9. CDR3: CASSLSNSGGGEQFF. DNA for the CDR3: TGTGCCAGCAGCTTAAGTAACAGCGGGGGAGGTGAGCAGTTCTTC.

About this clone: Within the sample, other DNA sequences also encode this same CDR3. As DNA, the CDR3 is TGTGCCTGGAGTGTCAGGGGTGATTCACCCCTCCACTTT. It is translated as CAWSVRGDSPLHF. This chain connects TRBV30 to TRBJ1-6, with a weak D call TRBD1 (6 bases). The ends were cut back, 0 bases at V and 8 bases at J, with 8 bases in the middle. Germline lookup yields CDR1 GTSNPN and CDR2 SVGIG (reference sequence). CDR3 length: 13 amino acids.

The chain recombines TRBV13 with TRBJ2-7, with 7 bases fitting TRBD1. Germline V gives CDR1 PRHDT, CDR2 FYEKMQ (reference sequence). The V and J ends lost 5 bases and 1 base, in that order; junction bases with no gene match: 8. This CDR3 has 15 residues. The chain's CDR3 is CASSISGQVSYEQYF. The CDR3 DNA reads TGTGCCAGCAGCATCTCAGGACAGGTATCCTACGAGCAGTACTTC.

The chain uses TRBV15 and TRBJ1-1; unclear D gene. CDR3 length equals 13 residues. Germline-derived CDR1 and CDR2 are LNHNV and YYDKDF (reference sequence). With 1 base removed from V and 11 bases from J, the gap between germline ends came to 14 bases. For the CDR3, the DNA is TGTGCCACCAGCAGAGCGACCGACCCCGGGGCTTTCTTT. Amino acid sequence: CATSRATDPGAFF.

In DNA, the CDR3 is TGCAGTCCACGGAACACTGAAGCTTTCTTT. Translation: CSPRNTEAFF. The genes are TRBV20-1 and TRBJ1-1, with D unclear. Germline V gene data show CDR1 as DFQATT and CDR2 as SNEGSKA (reference sequence). Trimming cost V 8 bases and J 1 base, with 5 bases left between them. The CDR3 contains 10 residues.

The CDR3 nucleotides are TGTGCCAGCAGGGGAGGGGCGAGCTCCTACGAGCAGTACTTC. Its protein product is CASRGGASSYEQYF. V is TRBV7-9 and J is TRBJ2-7; TRBD2 aligns across 7 bases. This CDR3 has 14 amino acids. CDR1 and CDR2 from the germline V gene are SEHNR and FQNEAQ (reference sequence). V gave up 6 bases and J gave up 0 bases; unmatched junction bases: 5.

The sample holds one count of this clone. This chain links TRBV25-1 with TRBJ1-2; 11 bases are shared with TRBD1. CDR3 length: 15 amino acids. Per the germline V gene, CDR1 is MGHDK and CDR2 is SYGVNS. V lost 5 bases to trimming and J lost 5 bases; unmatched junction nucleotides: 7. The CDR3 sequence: CASSPRTGGGYGYTF. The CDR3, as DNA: TGTGCCAGCAGTCCCCGGACAGGGGGCGGATATGGCTACACCTTC.